One and the same sample provided the 22 T cell receptor beta chains below, sequenced in a study of T cell clonotyping in hematopoietic cell transplantation. Time point reported: recipient sample about 28 days before transplant, after cytoreduction. TCRdb's table, derived via immunoSEQ multiplex PCR, lists solely in-frame clones and lacks some. The sample lists tens of thousands of clones, more than 70% occurring once. Sequences were derived from peripheral blood mononuclear cells, sampled before stem cell transplant. These receptors were taken from a man in his fifties with myelodysplastic syndrome. Some clones in this sample may be carry-over from other donors' samples.

Only one count was recorded for this clone. This chain links TRBV5-6 with TRBJ1-3; a possible D gene is TRBD1 (5 bases). The germline gives CDR1 SGHDT, CDR2 YYEEEE. This CDR3 has 11 residues. With 3 bases removed from V and 8 bases from J, the gap between germline ends came to 6 bases. The CDR3 DNA is TGTGCCAGCAGCTGGGGGGACACCATATATTTT. Translation gives CASSWGDTIYF.

This clone appeared a few times. The V and J genes are TRBV28 and TRBJ1-2; no definite D call. This CDR3 comprises 16 residues. Looked up from germline, CDR1 is MDHEN and CDR2 is SYDVKM. V lost 7 bases and J lost 2, with 20 bases in between. DNA for the CDR3: TGTGCCAGCATCACGAGAGTTTCCGGGCCCAACTATGGCTACACCTTC. This encodes CASITRVSGPNYGYTF.

CDR3 bases: TGTGCCTGGGGTTTCCAAGAGACCCAGTACTTC. Translated: CAWGFQETQYF. This chain links TRBV30 with TRBJ2-5; D gene uncertain. V lost 5 bases to trimming and J lost 1 base, with 5 bases between them. CDR1 GTSNPN and CDR2 SVGIG come from the germline V gene (reference sequence). The CDR3 covers 11 residues.

The chain uses TRBV30 and TRBJ2-5; a weak D match, TRBD2 (6 bases). With 5 bases removed from V and 1 base from J, the gap between germline ends came to 11 bases. Germline V lookup: CDR1 GTSNPN, CDR2 SVGIG (reference sequence). There are 13 residues in the CDR3. The CDR3 protein is CAWDRETQETQYF. The DNA for the CDR3 is TGTGCCTGGGACCGGGAGACCCAAGAGACCCAGTACTTC. The whole variable domain, filled in from reference TRBV30 and TRBJ2-5, reads SQTIHQWPATLVQPVGSPLSLECTVEGTSNPNLYWYRQAAGRGLQLLFYSVGIGQISSEVPQNLSASRPQDRQFILSSKKLLLSDSGFYLCAWDRETQETQYFGPGTRLLVL.

This chain connects TRBV29-1 to TRBJ2-7; TRBD2 matches 12 bases. The CDR3 length is 17 residues. Losses at the gene ends were 0 bases for V and 6 bases for J; bases not matched to a gene: 12. Germline values: CDR1 SQVTM, CDR2 ANQGSEA. The CDR3 protein is CSVEEASGRAIICEQYF. CDR3 sequence (DNA): TGCAGCGTTGAAGAGGCTAGCGGGAGGGCTATTATCTGCGAGCAGTACTTC.

This clone was counted a single time. The chain links TRBV6-6 to TRBJ1-2; D is ambiguous. V dropped 5 bases and J dropped 7 bases, with 11 bases sitting between them. CDR3 length: 12 amino acids. CDR1 MNHNY and CDR2 SVGAGI come from the germline V gene (reference sequence). The CDR3 region is CASSRVLGGYTF. CDR3 nucleotide sequence: TGTGCCAGCAGTAGGGTTCTCGGTGGCTACACCTTC.

The V gene is TRBV4-3, the J gene TRBJ1-1; D gene unclear. V dropped 0 bases and J dropped 4 bases, with 6 bases sitting between them. This CDR3 is 13 amino acids long. CDR1 and CDR2 (germline): LGHNA, YSLEER. CDR3 nucleotides: TGCGCCAGCAGCCAAGATGGATTCACTGAAGCTTTCTTT. Protein: CASSQDGFTEAFF.

The J gene is TRBJ2-7, the V gene TRBV28; 13 bases are a match to TRBD2. V lost 4 bases and J lost 0; bases outside the gene matches: 6. CDR3 length: 17 residues. Germline V gives CDR1 MDHEN, CDR2 SYDVKM. CDR3: CASSSIGLAGVSYEQYF. CDR3 nucleotide sequence: TGTGCCAGCAGTTCGATCGGACTAGCGGGGGTCTCCTACGAGCAGTACTTC. The full variable domain, completed using reference TRBV28 and TRBJ2-7, is DVKVTQSSRYLVKRTGEKVFLECVQDMDHENMFWYRQDPGLGLRLIYFSYDVKMKEKGDIPEGYSVSREKKERFSLILESASTNQTSMYLCASSSIGLAGVSYEQYFGPGTRLTVT.

V is TRBV7-9 and J is TRBJ1-6; the match to TRBD1 covers 9 bases. V gave up 4 bases and J gave up 7 bases; unmatched junction bases: 11. Germline CDR1 SEHNR, CDR2 FQNEAQ (reference sequence). There are 17 residues in the CDR3. This chain's CDR3 is CASSSHTWTGVNSPLHF. In nucleotides, the CDR3 is TGTGCCAGCAGCTCCCATACTTGGACAGGGGTGAATTCACCCCTCCACTTT.

The chain is built from TRBV30 and TRBJ1-3, with unresolved D. Trimming pared 8 bases from V and 4 bases from J, leaving 33 bases between. The CDR3 totals 19 residues. The germline gives CDR1 GTSNPN, CDR2 SVGIG (reference sequence). The DNA of the CDR3 is TGTGCCATGGAGGCCCTGGGAGGATTAAACCCGATTCAAGGAAACACCATATATTTT. As protein: CAMEALGGLNPIQGNTIYF.

V gene TRBV30 combines with J gene TRBJ1-5, with D perhaps matching TRBD1 (5 bases). The CDR3 contains 13 residues. The germline V and J ends were trimmed by 3 bases and 0 bases, with 6 bases remaining between them. Germline V gene data show CDR1 as GTSNPN and CDR2 as SVGIG (reference sequence). CDR3 protein: CAWRGDSNQPQHF. CDR3 sequence (DNA): TGTGCCTGGAGGGGGGATAGCAATCAGCCCCAGCATTTT.

The rearrangement joins TRBV6-5 to TRBJ2-7; D is unresolved. CDR1 and CDR2 from the germline V gene are MNHEY and SVGAGI. Trimming pared 6 bases from V and 3 bases from J, leaving 12 bases between. This CDR3 is built from 13 residues. CDR3 amino acids: CASRLLSGYEQYF. The CDR3 nucleotides are TGTGCCAGCAGGCTCCTTAGTGGCTACGAGCAGTACTTC.

The rearrangement joins TRBV30 to TRBJ1-4; no definite D call. The CDR3 is made up of 13 amino acids. V gave up 3 bases and J gave up 6 bases, with 11 bases separating them. Germline V gene data show CDR1 as GTSNPN and CDR2 as SVGIG (reference sequence). CDR3 region: CAWRAAGDEKLFF. In DNA form, the CDR3 reads TGTGCCTGGAGGGCCGCCGGAGATGAAAAACTGTTTTTT. The full variable domain, in which reference TRBV30 and TRBJ1-4 provide the parts outside the CDR3, is SQTIHQWPATLVQPVGSPLSLECTVEGTSNPNLYWYRQAAGRGLQLLFYSVGIGQISSEVPQNLSASRPQDRQFILSSKKLLLSDSGFYLCAWRAAGDEKLFFGSGTQLSVL.

The chain couples TRBV6-6 to TRBJ2-2; D is uncertain. The CDR3 length is 12 residues. V shed 2 bases and J shed 2 bases, with 0 bases lying between them. Germline V gene sequence: CDR1 MNHNY, CDR2 SVGAGI (reference sequence). The CDR3 here is CASSYNTGELFF. In DNA, the CDR3 is TGTGCCAGCAGTTACAACACCGGGGAGCTGTTTTTT.

This clone appeared a few times. The rearrangement uses TRBV19 and TRBJ2-5; either TRBD1 or TRBD2 may supply D (5 bases each). Looked up from germline, CDR1 is LNHDA and CDR2 is SQIVND (reference sequence). The CDR3 runs to 15 residues. V was pared by 2 bases and J by 3 bases, with 13 bases between. In DNA form, the CDR3 reads TGTGCCAGTAGTATATGGCTAGCCAGGGAAGAGACCCAGTACTTC. Translation gives CASSIWLAREETQYF.

The chain joins TRBV6-6 to TRBJ2-7; 10 bases match TRBD2. The CDR3 consists of 15 residues. V was pared by 2 bases and J by 4 bases, with 5 bases of the junction left unmatched. Germline CDR1 is MNHNY and CDR2 is SVGAGI (reference sequence). The CDR3 here is CASSYPAGGRYEQYF. CDR3 nucleotides: TGTGCCAGCAGTTACCCAGCGGGGGGGCGTTACGAGCAGTACTTC.

This clone turned up a few times. The V gene is TRBV29-1, the J gene TRBJ2-5; 7 bases are a match to TRBD1. Trimming at V came to 6 bases and at J to 5 bases, leaving 15 bases not matched to a gene. This CDR3 comprises 15 residues. The germline gives CDR1 SQVTM, CDR2 ANQGSEA. The CDR3 spells CSVPYGTARWETQYF. The CDR3 nucleotides are TGCAGCGTCCCTTACGGGACAGCACGGTGGGAGACCCAGTACTTC.

The chain employs TRBV19 and TRBJ2-7, with D maybe TRBD1 (5 bases). V gave up 5 bases and J gave up 2 bases, with 13 bases separating them. Germline assignment: CDR1 LNHDA and CDR2 SQIVND (reference sequence). This CDR3 is 14 amino acids long. The CDR3 sequence: CASSAGHYTYEQYF. Here the CDR3 DNA reads TGTGCCAGTAGTGCAGGACACTATACCTACGAGCAGTACTTC.

The rearrangement uses TRBV5-1 and TRBJ2-3; weak D call: TRBD2 (6 bases). Germline CDR1 SGHRS, CDR2 YFSETQ. Trimming took off 5 bases at V and 1 base at J, with 11 bases between the two ends. CDR3 size: 14 residues. This CDR3 is CASRGGKGTDTQYF. The CDR3 DNA sequence: TGCGCCAGCAGAGGCGGGAAGGGCACAGATACGCAGTATTTT.

The chain carries TRBV6-5 and TRBJ2-7, with D unclear. The CDR3 contains 14 residues. The V gene lost 4 bases and the J gene lost 5 bases, with 15 bases spanning the gap. The V gene's germline CDR1 is MNHEY and CDR2 SVGAGI. The CDR3: CASSSWQSWDEQYF. CDR3 nucleotide sequence: TGTGCCAGCAGTTCTTGGCAGTCCTGGGACGAGCAGTACTTC.

This clone appeared a few times. The chain links TRBV5-1 to TRBJ1-2, with TRBD1 as a possible D gene (5 bases). The CDR3 length is 12 residues. The germline V and J ends were trimmed by 2 bases and 6 bases, with 8 bases remaining between them. Per the germline V gene, CDR1 is SGHRS and CDR2 is YFSETQ. For the CDR3, the DNA is TGCGCCAGCAGCTTCGGGGGAGATGGCTACACCTTC. Protein: CASSFGGDGYTF.

J is TRBJ2-2 and V is TRBV30, with TRBD1 as a possible D gene (6 bases). Germline CDR1 reads GTSNPN; CDR2 reads SVGIG (reference sequence). This CDR3 comprises 13 residues. V shed 4 bases and J shed 7 bases, with 13 bases lying between them. The CDR3 nucleotides are TGTGCCTGGAAGCCAGGGGCCGGCGGGGAGCTGTTTTTT. It encodes CAWKPGAGGELFF.